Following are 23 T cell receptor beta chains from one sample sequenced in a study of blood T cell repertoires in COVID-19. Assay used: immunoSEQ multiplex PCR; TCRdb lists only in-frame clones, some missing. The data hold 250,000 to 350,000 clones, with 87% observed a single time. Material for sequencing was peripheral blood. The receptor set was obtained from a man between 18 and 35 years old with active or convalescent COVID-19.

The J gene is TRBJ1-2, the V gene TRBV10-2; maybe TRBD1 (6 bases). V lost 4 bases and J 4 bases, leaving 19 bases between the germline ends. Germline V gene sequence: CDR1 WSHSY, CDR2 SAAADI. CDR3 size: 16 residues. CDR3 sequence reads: CASSVALRDTTYGYTF. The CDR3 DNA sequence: TGCGCCAGCAGTGTGGCCCTCCGGGACACGACCTATGGCTACACCTTC.

The CDR3 nucleotides read TGCGCCAGCAGCCGGGTTTTAGGGGTCCTCAATCAGCCCCAGCATTTT. Translation gives CASSRVLGVLNQPQHF. This chain links TRBV4-1 with TRBJ1-5; the D gene is possibly TRBD1 (5 bases). The ends were cut back, 4 bases at V and 3 bases at J, with 16 bases in the middle. Per germline, CDR1 MGHRA and CDR2 YSYEKL. This CDR3 comprises 16 residues.

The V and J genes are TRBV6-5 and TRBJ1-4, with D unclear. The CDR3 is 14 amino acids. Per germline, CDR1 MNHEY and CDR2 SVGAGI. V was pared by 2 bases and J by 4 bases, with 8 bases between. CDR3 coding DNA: TGTGCCAGCAGTTACGGCGGGAGTAATGAAAAACTGTTTTTT. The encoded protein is CASSYGGSNEKLFF.

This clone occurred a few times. The CDR3 here is CASSPRGISNQPQHF. CDR3 bases: TGTGCCAGCTCACCAAGGGGGATTAGCAATCAGCCCCAGCATTTT. J is TRBJ1-5 and V is TRBV18; perhaps TRBD1 as D (6 bases). V lost 2 bases, J lost 0 bases, and 8 bases lay in between. This CDR3 is built from 15 residues. From germline, CDR1 is KGHSH and CDR2 LQKENI.

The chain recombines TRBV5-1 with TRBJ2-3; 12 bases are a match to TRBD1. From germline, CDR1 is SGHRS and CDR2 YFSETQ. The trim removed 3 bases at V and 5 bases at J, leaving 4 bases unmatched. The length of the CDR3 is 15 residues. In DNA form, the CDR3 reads TGCGCCAGCAGCTCGGGACAGGGGGCAGGAGATACGCAGTATTTT. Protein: CASSSGQGAGDTQYF.

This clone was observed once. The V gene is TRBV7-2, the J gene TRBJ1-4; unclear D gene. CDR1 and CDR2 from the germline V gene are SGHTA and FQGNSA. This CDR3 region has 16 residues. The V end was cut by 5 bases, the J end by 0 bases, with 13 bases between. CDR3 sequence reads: CASSASGRPTNEKLFF. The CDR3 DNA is TGTGCCAGCAGCGCCTCGGGGAGGCCAACTAATGAAAAACTGTTTTTT.

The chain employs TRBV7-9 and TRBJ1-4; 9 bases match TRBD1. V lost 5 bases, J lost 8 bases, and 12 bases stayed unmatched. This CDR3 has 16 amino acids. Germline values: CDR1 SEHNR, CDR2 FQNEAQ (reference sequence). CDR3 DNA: TGTGCCAGCAGCCGCACCGCGGGACAGGGACTGGAAAAACTGTTTTTT. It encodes CASSRTAGQGLEKLFF.

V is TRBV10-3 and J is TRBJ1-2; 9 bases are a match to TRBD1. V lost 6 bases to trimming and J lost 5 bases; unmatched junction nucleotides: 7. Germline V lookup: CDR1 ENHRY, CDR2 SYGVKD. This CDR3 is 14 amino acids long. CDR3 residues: CAISNEDRGYGYTF. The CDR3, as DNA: TGTGCCATCAGCAACGAGGACAGGGGTTATGGCTACACCTTC.

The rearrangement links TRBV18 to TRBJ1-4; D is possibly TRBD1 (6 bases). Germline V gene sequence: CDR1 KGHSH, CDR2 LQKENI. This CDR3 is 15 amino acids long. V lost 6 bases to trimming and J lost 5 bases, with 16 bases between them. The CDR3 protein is CASSLARGTNEKLFF. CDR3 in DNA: TGTGCCAGCTCCCTAGCCAGGGGAACGAATGAAAAACTGTTTTTT.

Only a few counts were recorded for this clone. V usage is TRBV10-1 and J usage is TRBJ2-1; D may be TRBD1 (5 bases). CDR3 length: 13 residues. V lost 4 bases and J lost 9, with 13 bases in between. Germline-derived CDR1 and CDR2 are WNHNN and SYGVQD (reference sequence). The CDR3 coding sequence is TGCGCCAGCAGTGTCCAGGGTTGGGCTGAGCAGTTCTTC. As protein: CASSVQGWAEQFF.

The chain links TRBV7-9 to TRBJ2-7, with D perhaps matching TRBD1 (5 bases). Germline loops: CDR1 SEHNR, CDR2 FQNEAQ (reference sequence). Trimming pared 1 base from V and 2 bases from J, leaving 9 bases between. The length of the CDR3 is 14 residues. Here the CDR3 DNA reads TGTGCCAGCAGCTTAGTTTCAGGGACCTACGAGCAGTACTTC. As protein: CASSLVSGTYEQYF.

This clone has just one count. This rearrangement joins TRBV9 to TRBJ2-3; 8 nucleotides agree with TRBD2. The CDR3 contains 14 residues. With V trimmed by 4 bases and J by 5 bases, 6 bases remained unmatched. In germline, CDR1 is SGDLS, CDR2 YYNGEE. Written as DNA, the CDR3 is TGTGCCAGCAGCTTGGGACTAGTTAAAGATACGCAGTATTTT. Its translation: CASSLGLVKDTQYF. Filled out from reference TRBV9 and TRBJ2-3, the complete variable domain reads DSGVTQTPKHLITATGQRVTLRCSPRSGDLSVYWYQQSLDQGLQFLIQYYNGEERAKGNILERFSAQQFPDLHSELNLSSLELGDSALYFCASSLGLVKDTQYFGPGTRLTVL.

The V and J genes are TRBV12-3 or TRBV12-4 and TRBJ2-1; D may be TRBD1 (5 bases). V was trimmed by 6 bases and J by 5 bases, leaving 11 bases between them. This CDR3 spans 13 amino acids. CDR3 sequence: CASRKTENNEQFF. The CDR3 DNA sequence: TGTGCCAGCAGAAAGACAGAAAACAATGAGCAGTTCTTC.

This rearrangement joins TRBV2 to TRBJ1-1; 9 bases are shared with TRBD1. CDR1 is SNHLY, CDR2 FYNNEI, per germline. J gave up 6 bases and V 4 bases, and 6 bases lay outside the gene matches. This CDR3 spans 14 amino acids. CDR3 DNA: TGTGCCAGCAGTGCCGGGACAGGGATTCCTGAAGCTTTCTTT. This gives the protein CASSAGTGIPEAFF.

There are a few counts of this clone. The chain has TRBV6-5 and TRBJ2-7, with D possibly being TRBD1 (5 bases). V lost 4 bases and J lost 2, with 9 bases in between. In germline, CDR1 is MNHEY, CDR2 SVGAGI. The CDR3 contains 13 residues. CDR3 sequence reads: CASSFRVAYEQYF. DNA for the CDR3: TGTGCCAGCAGTTTCAGGGTAGCCTACGAGCAGTACTTC.

This CDR3 reads CASSQKLVYEQYF. CDR3 DNA: TGTGCCAGCAGCCAAAAGTTAGTCTACGAGCAGTACTTC. V is TRBV4-2 and J is TRBJ2-7; no reliable D call. V was clipped by 2 bases and J by 3 bases, with 8 bases between them. CDR3 length: 13 residues. Germline V gene data show CDR1 as LGHNA and CDR2 as YNFKEQ.

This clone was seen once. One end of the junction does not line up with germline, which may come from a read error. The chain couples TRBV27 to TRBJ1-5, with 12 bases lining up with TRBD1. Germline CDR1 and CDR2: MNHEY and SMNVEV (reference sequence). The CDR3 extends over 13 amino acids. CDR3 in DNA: TGTGCCAGCGGGACAGGGGGCAAACAGCCCCAGCATTTT. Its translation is CASGTGGKQPQHF.

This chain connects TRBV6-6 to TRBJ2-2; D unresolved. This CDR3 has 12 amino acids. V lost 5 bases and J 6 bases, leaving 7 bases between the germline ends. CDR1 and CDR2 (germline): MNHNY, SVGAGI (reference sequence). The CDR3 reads CASSPLSGELFF. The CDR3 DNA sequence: TGTGCCAGCAGTCCCCTATCCGGGGAGCTGTTTTTT.

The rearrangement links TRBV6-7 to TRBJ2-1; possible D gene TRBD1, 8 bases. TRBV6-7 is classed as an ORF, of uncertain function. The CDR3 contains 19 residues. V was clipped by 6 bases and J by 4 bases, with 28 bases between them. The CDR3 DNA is TGTGCCAGCAGATCGACGGGACAGGAGACTAGCCTGGAATACAATGAGCAGTTCTTC. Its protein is CASRSTGQETSLEYNEQFF.

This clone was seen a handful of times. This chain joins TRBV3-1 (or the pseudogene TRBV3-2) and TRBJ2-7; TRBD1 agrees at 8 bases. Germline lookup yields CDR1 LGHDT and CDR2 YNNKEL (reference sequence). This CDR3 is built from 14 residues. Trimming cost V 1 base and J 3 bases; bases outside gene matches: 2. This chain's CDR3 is CASSQGTGNYEQYF. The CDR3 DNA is TGTGCCAGCAGCCAAGGGACAGGGAACTACGAGCAGTACTTC.

In DNA form, the CDR3 reads TGTGCCAGCAGAGAACCGGGACAGGGATACGAGCAGTACTTC. It codes for CASREPGQGYEQYF. The rearrangement joins TRBV2 to TRBJ2-7, with 9 bases identical to TRBD1. From germline, CDR1 is SNHLY and CDR2 FYNNEI. The CDR3 runs 14 residues. With V trimmed by 6 bases and J by 4 bases, 7 bases remained unmatched.

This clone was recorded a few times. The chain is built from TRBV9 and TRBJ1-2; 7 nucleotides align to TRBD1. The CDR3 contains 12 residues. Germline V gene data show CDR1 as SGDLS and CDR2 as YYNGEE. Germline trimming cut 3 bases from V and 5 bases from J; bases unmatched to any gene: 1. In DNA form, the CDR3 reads TGTGCCAGCAGCGCGACAGGGTATGGCTACACCTTC. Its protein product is CASSATGYGYTF.

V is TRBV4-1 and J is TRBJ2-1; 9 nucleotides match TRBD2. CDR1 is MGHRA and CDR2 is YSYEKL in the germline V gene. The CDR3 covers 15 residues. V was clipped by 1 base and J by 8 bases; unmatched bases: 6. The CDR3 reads CASSQGGTSWDEQFF. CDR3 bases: TGCGCCAGCAGCCAAGGGGGGACTAGCTGGGATGAGCAGTTCTTC.